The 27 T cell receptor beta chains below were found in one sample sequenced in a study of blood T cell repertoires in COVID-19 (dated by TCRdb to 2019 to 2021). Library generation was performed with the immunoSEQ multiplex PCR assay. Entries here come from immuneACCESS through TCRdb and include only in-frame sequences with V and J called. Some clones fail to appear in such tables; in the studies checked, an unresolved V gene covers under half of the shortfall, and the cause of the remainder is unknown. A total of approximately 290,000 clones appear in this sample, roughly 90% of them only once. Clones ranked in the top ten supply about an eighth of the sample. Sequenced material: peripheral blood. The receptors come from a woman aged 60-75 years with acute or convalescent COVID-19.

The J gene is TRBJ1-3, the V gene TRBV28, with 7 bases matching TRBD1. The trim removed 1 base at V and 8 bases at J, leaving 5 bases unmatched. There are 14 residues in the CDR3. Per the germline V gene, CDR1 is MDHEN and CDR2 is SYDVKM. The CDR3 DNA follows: TGTGCCAGCAGTTTATCCGTCAGGGGGTACACCATATATTTT. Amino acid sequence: CASSLSVRGYTIYF.

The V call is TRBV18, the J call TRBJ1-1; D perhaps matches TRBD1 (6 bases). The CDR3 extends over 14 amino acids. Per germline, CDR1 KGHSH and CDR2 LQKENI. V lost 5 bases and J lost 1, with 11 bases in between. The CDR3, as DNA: TGTGCCAGCTCAGCAAGGACAGCGAACACTGAAGCTTTCTTT. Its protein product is CASSARTANTEAFF.

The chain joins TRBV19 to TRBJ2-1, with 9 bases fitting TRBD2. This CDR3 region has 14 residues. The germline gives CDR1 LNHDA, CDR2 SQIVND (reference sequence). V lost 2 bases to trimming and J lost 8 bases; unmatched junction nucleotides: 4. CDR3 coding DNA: TGTGCCAGTAGTATAAATGGCGGGGGGGATGAGCAGTTCTTC. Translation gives CASSINGGGDEQFF.

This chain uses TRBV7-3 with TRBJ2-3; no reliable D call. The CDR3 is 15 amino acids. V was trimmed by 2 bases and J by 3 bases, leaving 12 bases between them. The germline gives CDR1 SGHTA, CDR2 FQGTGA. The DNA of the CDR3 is TGTGCCAGCAGCTTATTTCGAACACCAACAGATACGCAGTATTTT. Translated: CASSLFRTPTDTQYF.

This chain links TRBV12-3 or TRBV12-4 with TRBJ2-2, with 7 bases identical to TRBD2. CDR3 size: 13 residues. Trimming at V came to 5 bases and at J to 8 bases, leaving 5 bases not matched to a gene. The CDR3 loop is CASSTGLVGELFF. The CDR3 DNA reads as TGTGCCAGCAGTACTGGACTAGTGGGGGAGCTGTTTTTT.

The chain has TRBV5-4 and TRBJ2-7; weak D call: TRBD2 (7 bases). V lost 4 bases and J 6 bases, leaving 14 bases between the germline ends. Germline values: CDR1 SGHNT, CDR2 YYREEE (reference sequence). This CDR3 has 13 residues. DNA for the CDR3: TGTGCCAGCAGCCTCAACAGGGAGGGCGAGCAGTACTTC. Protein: CASSLNREGEQYF.

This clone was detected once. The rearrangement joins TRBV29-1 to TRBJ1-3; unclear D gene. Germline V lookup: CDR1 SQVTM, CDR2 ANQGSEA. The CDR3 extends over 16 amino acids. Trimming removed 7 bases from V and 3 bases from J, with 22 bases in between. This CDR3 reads CSAVIPEGAVGNTIYF. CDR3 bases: TGCAGCGCTGTGATCCCTGAGGGTGCAGTTGGAAACACCATATATTTT.

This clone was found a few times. The CDR3 region is CASSLDRDSNQPQHF. The DNA for the CDR3 is TGTGCCAGCAGCTTAGACAGGGATAGCAATCAGCCCCAGCATTTT. This rearrangement joins TRBV7-8 to TRBJ1-5; D is perhaps TRBD1 (6 bases). V lost 1 base, J lost 0 bases, and 7 bases lay in between. Per the germline V gene, CDR1 is SGHVS and CDR2 is FQNEAQ. The CDR3 totals 15 residues.

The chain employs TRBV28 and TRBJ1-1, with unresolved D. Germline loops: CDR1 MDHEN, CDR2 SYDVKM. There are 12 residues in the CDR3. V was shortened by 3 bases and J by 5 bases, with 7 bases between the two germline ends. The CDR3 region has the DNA TGTGCCAGCAGTTTTCGGGAAACTGAAGCTTTCTTT. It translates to CASSFRETEAFF.

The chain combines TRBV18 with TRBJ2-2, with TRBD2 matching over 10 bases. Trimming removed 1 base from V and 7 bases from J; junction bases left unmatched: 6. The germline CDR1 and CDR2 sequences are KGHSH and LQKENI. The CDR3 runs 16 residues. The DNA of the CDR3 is TGTGCCAGCTCACCACGGCTAGCGGGGGATAACGGGGAGCTGTTTTTT. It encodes CASSPRLAGDNGELFF.

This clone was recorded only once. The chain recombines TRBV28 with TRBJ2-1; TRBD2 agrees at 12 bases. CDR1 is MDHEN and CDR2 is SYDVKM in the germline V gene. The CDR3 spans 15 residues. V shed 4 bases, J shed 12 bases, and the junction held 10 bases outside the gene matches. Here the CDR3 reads CASSSSSGGGVVQFF. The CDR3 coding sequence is TGTGCCAGCAGTTCCTCTAGCGGGGGGGGCGTAGTGCAGTTCTTC.

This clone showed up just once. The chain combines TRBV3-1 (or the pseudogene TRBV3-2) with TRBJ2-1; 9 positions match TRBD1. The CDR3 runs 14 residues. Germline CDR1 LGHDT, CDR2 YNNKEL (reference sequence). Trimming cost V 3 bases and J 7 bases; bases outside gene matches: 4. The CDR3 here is CASSQGQGWNEQFF. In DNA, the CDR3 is TGTGCCAGCAGCCAGGGACAGGGATGGAATGAGCAGTTCTTC.

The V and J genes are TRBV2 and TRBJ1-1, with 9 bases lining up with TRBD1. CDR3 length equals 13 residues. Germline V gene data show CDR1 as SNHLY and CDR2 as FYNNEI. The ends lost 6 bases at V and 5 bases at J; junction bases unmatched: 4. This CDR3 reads CASRPTGGTEAFF. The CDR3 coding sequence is TGTGCCAGCAGACCGACAGGGGGAACTGAAGCTTTCTTT.

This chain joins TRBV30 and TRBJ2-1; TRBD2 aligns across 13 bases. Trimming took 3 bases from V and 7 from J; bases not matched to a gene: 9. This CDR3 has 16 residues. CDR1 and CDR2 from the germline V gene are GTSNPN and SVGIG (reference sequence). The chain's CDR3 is CAWRGGLAGWANEQFF. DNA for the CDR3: TGTGCCTGGAGGGGGGGACTAGCGGGATGGGCAAATGAGCAGTTCTTC.

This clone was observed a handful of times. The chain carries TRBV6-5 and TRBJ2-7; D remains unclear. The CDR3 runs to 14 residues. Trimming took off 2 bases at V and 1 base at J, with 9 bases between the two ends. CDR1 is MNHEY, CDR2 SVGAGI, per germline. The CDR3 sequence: CASSYGHRSYEQYF. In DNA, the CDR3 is TGTGCCAGCAGTTACGGGCACCGGTCCTACGAGCAGTACTTC.

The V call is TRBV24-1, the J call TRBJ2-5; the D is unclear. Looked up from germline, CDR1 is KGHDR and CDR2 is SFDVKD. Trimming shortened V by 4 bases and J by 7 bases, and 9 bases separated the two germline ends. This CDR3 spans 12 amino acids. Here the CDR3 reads CATSEDSGTQYF. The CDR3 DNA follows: TGTGCCACCAGTGAGGATTCGGGGACCCAGTACTTC.

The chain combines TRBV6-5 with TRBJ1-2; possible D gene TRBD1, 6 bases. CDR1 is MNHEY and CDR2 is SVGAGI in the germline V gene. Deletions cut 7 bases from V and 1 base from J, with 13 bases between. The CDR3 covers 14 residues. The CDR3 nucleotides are TGTGCCAGCACTTCGGACAGACTTAACTATGGCTACACCTTC. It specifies CASTSDRLNYGYTF.

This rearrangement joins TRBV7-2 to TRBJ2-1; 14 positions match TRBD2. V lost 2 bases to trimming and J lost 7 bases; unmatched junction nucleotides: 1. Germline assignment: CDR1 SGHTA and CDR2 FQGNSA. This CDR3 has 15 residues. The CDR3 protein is CASSLRLAGGNEQFF. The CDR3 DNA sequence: TGTGCCAGCAGCTTACGACTAGCGGGAGGGAATGAGCAGTTCTTC.

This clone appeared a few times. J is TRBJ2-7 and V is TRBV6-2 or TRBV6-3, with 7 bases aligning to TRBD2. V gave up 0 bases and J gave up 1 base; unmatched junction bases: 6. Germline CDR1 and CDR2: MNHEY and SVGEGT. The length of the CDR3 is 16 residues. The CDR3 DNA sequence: TGTGCCAGCAGTTACTCGCATAGTAGCGGGTCCTACGAGCAGTACTTC. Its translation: CASSYSHSSGSYEQYF.

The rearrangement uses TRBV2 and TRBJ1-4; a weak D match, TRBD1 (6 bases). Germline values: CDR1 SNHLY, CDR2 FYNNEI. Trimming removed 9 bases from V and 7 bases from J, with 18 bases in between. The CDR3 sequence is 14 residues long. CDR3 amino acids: CASTRGRTGEKLFF. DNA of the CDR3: TGTGCCAGTACAAGGGGGAGAACGGGTGAAAAACTGTTTTTT.

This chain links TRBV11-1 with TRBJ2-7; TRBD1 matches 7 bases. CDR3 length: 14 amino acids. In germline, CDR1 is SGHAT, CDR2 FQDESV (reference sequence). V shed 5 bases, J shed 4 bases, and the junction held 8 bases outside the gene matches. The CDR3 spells CASSRDSFSYEQYF. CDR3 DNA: TGTGCCAGCAGCCGGGACAGCTTTTCTTACGAGCAGTACTTC.

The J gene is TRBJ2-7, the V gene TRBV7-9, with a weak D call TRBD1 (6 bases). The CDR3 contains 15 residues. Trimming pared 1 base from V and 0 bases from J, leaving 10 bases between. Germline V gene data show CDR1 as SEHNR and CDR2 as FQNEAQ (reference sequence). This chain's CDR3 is CASSLVVGGSYEQYF. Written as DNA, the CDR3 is TGTGCCAGCAGCTTAGTGGTAGGGGGCTCCTACGAGCAGTACTTC.

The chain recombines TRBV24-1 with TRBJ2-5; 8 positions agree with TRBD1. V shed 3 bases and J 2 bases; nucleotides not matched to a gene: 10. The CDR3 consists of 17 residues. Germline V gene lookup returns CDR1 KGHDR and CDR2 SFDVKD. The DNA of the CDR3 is TGTGCCACCAGTGATCCGCAGGGGGCGAACCCTCAAGAGACCCAGTACTTC. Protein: CATSDPQGANPQETQYF.

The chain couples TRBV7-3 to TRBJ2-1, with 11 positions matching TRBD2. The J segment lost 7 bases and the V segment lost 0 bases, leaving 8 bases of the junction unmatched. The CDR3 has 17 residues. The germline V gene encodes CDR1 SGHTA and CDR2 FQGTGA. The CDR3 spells CASSLTGASGRRNEQFF. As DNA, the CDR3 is TGTGCCAGCAGCTTAACGGGGGCTAGCGGGAGGAGGAATGAGCAGTTCTTC.

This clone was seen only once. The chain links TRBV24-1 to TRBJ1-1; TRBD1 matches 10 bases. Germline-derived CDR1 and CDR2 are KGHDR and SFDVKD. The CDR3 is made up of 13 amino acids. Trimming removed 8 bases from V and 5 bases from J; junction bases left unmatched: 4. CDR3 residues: CATIGQGGTEAFF. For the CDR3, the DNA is TGTGCCACCATAGGACAGGGGGGGACTGAAGCTTTCTTT.

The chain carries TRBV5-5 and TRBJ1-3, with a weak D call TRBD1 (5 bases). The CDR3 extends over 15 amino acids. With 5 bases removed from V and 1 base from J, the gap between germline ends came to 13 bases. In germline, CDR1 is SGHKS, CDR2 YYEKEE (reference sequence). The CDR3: CASRTGTVSGNTIYF. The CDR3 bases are TGTGCCAGCAGAACCGGGACTGTATCTGGAAACACCATATATTTT.

DNA of the CDR3: TGTGCCATCCTTAATAACAGCTACACTGAAGCTTTCTTT. Translated, it gives CAILNNSYTEAFF. The chain combines TRBV28 with TRBJ1-1; D is unclear. V shed 10 bases and J shed 3 bases, with 15 bases lying between them. The CDR3 length is 13 residues. The germline V gene encodes CDR1 MDHEN and CDR2 SYDVKM.